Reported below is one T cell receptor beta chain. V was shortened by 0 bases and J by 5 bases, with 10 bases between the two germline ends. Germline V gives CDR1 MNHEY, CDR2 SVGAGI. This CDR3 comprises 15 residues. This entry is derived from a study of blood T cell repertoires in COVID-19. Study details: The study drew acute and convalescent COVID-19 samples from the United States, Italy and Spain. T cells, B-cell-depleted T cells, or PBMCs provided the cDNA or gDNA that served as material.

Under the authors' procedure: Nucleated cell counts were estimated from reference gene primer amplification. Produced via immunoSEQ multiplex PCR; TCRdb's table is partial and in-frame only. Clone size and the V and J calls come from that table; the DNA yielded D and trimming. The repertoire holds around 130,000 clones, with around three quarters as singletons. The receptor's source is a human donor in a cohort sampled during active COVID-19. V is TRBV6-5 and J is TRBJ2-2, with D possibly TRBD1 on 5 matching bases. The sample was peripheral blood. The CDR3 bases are TGTGCCAGCAGTTACTCGGTCAAGGGGACCGGGGAGCTGTTTTTT. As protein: CASSYSVKGTGELFF.